Each of the 8 T cell receptor beta chains below was sequenced from the same sample in a study of shared clonotypes between healthy human individuals. Measured with immunoSEQ multiplex PCR; TCRdb has only the in-frame clones, and not every one. The data show 450,000 to 500,000 clones, almost 80% seen once. The specimen sequenced was PBMCs. These receptors were taken from a woman between 40 and 55 years old in good health. Some clones in this sample may be carry-over from other donors' samples.

This chain uses TRBV5-1 with TRBJ1-2; D ambiguous. Germline V lookup: CDR1 SGHRS, CDR2 YFSETQ. With 4 bases removed from V and 2 bases from J, the gap between germline ends came to 18 bases. The length of the CDR3 is 16 residues. This CDR3 reads CASSPRFMGENYGYTF. The DNA for the CDR3 is TGCGCCAGCAGCCCCCGGTTTATGGGAGAAAACTATGGCTACACCTTC.

The chain's CDR3 is CASSPRDSSTGELFF. CDR3 nucleotides: TGTGCCAGCTCACCGAGGGACTCCAGCACCGGGGAGCTGTTTTTT. The chain links TRBV18 to TRBJ2-2, with D maybe TRBD2 (6 bases). Germline loops: CDR1 KGHSH, CDR2 LQKENI. The CDR3 consists of 15 residues. The V and J ends lost 3 bases and 4 bases respectively, with 12 bases between them.

The rearrangement joins TRBV5-1 to TRBJ2-7; 9 positions agree with TRBD1. The germline V gene encodes CDR1 SGHRS and CDR2 YFSETQ. Unmatched junction bases numbered 1, after V lost 6 bases and J lost 0 bases. The CDR3 contains 13 residues. This chain's CDR3 is CASKGQGSYEQYF. DNA of the CDR3: TGCGCCAGCAAGGGACAGGGCTCCTACGAGCAGTACTTC.

The V call is TRBV5-5, the J call TRBJ2-7; 9 bases are shared with TRBD1. In germline, CDR1 is SGHKS, CDR2 YYEKEE (reference sequence). With V trimmed by 5 bases and J by 1 base, 7 bases remained unmatched. The length of the CDR3 is 15 residues. DNA for the CDR3: TGTGCCAGCAGTTCTACCGGGACAGGGTCCTACGAGCAGTACTTC. Protein product: CASSSTGTGSYEQYF. The whole variable domain, filled in from reference TRBV5-5 and TRBJ2-7, reads DAGVTQSPTHLIKTRGQQVTLRCSPISGHKSVSWYQQVLGQGPQFIFQYYEKEERGRGNFPDRFSARQFPNYSSELNVNALLLGDSALYLCASSSTGTGSYEQYFGPGTRLTVT.

The chain couples TRBV7-7 to TRBJ2-5; TRBD1 matches at 12 bases. Germline lookup yields CDR1 SSHAT and CDR2 FNYEAQ (reference sequence). The CDR3 consists of 18 residues. The J segment lost 1 base and the V segment lost 1 base, leaving 7 bases of the junction unmatched. CDR3 nucleotides: TGTGCCAGCAGCTTAGGGGGACAGGGGGCCCCGGGCCAAGAGACCCAGTACTTC. It translates to CASSLGGQGAPGQETQYF. Full variable domain (remainder filled in from reference TRBV7-7 and TRBJ2-5): GAGVSQSPRYKVTKRGQDVTLRCDPISSHATLYWYQQALGQGPEFLTYFNYEAQPDKSGLPSDRFSAERPEGSISTLTIQRTEQRDSAMYRCASSLGGQGAPGQETQYFGPGTRLLVL.

The chain links TRBV19 to TRBJ2-7; 9 bases align to TRBD2. The ends lost 3 bases at V and 3 bases at J; junction bases unmatched: 3. Germline-derived CDR1 and CDR2 are LNHDA and SQIVND (reference sequence). The CDR3 covers 14 residues. The CDR3 nucleotides are TGTGCCAGTAGTATCGGCGGGAGGGGCTACGAGCAGTACTTC. It is translated as CASSIGGRGYEQYF.

This clone was observed at least ten times. V usage is TRBV4-2 and J usage is TRBJ2-1, with 9 bases that match TRBD1. CDR1 is LGHNA and CDR2 is YNFKEQ in the germline V gene. CDR3 length: 16 residues. V dropped 5 bases and J dropped 3; count of bases not matched to a gene: 8. The DNA of the CDR3 is TGTGCCAGCAGCGGCTCCTCGGGACAGGGCTACAATGAGCAGTTCTTC. This codes for CASSGSSGQGYNEQFF.

The V gene is TRBV10-2, the J gene TRBJ2-7; 16 positions agree with TRBD2. This CDR3 region has 17 residues. The germline CDR1 and CDR2 sequences are WSHSY and SAAADI. J gave up 5 bases and V 9 bases, and 13 bases lay outside the gene matches. This CDR3 reads CASWGGTSGRVSHEQYF. The CDR3, as DNA: TGCGCCAGTTGGGGTGGGACTAGCGGGAGGGTTTCCCACGAGCAGTACTTC.